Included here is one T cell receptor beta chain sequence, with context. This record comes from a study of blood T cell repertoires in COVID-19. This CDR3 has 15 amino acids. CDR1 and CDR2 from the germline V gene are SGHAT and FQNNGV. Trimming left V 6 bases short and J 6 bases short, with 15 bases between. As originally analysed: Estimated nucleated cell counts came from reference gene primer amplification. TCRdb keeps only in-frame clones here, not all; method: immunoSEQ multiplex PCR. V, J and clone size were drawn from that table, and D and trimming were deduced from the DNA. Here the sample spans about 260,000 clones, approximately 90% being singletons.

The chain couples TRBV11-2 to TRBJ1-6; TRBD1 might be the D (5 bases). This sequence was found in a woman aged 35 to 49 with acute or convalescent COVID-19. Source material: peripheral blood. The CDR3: CASSYLLGGNSPLHF. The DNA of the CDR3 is TGTGCCAGCAGTTACTTATTGGGGGGTAATTCACCCCTCCACTTT.